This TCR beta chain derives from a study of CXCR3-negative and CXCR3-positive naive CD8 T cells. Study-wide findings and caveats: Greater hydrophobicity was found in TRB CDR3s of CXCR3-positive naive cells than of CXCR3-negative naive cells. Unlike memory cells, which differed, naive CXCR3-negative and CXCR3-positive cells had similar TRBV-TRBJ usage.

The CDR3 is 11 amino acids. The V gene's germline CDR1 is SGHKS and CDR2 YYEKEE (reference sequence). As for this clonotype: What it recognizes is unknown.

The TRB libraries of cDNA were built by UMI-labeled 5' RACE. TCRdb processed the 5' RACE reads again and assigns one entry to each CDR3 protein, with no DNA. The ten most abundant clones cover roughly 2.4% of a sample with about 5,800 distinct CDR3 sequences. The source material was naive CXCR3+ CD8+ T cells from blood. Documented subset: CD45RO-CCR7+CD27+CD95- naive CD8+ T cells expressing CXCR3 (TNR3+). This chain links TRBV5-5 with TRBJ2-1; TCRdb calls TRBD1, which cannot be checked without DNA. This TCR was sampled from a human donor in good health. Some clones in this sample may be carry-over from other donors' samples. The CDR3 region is CASIQVNEQFF.